This T cell receptor beta chain was sequenced during a study of identical twins (dated by TCRdb to 2016 to 2017). At the level of the whole study: To test whether fetal clonotypes persist, this study deep-sequenced TCR alpha and beta repertoires from monozygotic twins, from unrelated adults of various ages, and from cord blood. To rule out contamination, replicate twin experiments were performed at different times with different library preparation protocols. The investigation overall reported the following: Compared with coincidental sharing between unrelated individuals, out-of-frame TCR alpha sequences shared between twins had an excess of sequences with low generation probability. A weaker excess of twin sharing was found in beta out-of-frame sequences because the signal-to-noise ratio was lowered by fewer shared sequences. In monozygotic twins, recombination models systematically underestimated out-of-frame TCR alpha sharing, but the models matched the sharing seen between unrelated individuals. Invariant T cells such as MAIT and iNKT could partly confound zero-insertion analyses, although diverse VJ usage argued against such confounding for most clonotypes. Because the same donors could not be followed over many years, the conclusions depended on cross-sectional statistical analysis. Fewer insertions were carried by abundant cord blood beta clonotypes, a similar but weaker trend appeared in young adult naive repertoires, and no such trend appeared in memory repertoires.

The germline V and J ends show losses of 5 bases and 8 bases respectively, and no gene match explains 5 bases of the junction. The CDR3 runs 13 residues from the cysteine to the phenylalanine. Of the read, only the CDR3 DNA is kept; its 39 bases are in frame from base 1. Every donor was a healthy Caucasian. Three pairs of female monozygotic twins, all aged roughly 18 to 29 years, were included in the twin cohort. The RNA used for TCR libraries was isolated from peripheral blood mononuclear cells. The method was 5' RACE. The sample was run on an Illumina HiSeq 2000. A universal primer binding site was introduced by template switching, and a unique molecular identifier was present in the final cDNA, enabling accurate counting of TCR cDNA molecules. Specific primers in the conserved constant-segment region were used to synthesize first-strand cDNA for the TCR alpha and beta chains. To control for contamination, each cDNA library was double barcoded with a SMART-Mk sample barcode plus Illumina barcodes. TruSeq adapter sequences and Illumina sample barcodes were added in two successive PCR steps. Sequencing of the TCR alpha and beta cDNA libraries was done on the Illumina HiSeq platform using custom primers. As for how the authors treated the data: MiGEC was used to process raw reads and extract unique molecular identifiers, and MiXCR was used to find CDR3 positions. For each individual, recombination models were inferred using an EM algorithm with the repgenHMM and IGoR tools. Shared clonotypes were analyzed with the tcR package in R, and sharing was normalized by the product of cloneset sizes. To study raw recombination free of thymic and clonal selection effects, out-of-frame nonproductive sequences were analyzed. Clones were called with MiXCR by TCRdb after fastp trimmed the public reads at Q25, and only in-frame beta chains were retained. Every entry covers one CDR3 protein and lists the most common genes and DNA from its rows. TCRdb's processing, not the study's, gives the V and J calls here. Counted in this sample were roughly 720,000 distinct CDR3 sequences; 18% of them appeared once. The top ten clones comprise around 13% of the sample.

This clonotype occurred many times. Its specific antigen is unknown. Base qualities were left out, and no much larger clone turns up one base away. This sample also appeared in a second study, on T cells expressing NK-cell markers. Drawing on the second study: TCR beta-chain repertoires were profiled in sorted CD3+CD56+NKG2C+, CD3+CD56+NKG2C- and CD3+CD56-NKG2C+ T-cell subsets from fewer than 10 donors. Among the eight sequenced donors, only one was HCMV-seronegative, while the other seven were HCMV-seropositive. To restrict sorting to alphabetaTCR-expressing T cells, an anti-gammadeltaTCR antibody was added in several experiments. For roughly six donors, the dominant CD3+CD56+NKG2C+ clonotypes were among the top 10 CD8+ clonotypes and accounted for about 1.0-8% of CD8+ T cells. Those dominant clonotypes were again the most abundant among CD3+CD56-NKG2C+ cells in a few donors, at roughly 28.3-60.1%. Whether the expanded NKG2C-expressing T cell clones were specific for HCMV antigens remained unclear. Randomly selected healthy volunteers, three men and five women, were used as the eight sequenced donors. HCMV serostatus was determined by detecting HCMV-specific IgG in serum with a commercial ELISA kit. For five or six donors, bulk peripheral blood T-cell repertoires were also sequenced from unsorted PBMC. MIGEC was used to demultiplex reads and group the reads by UMI, and MiTCR was used to assemble and quantify clonotypes. To exclude erroneous sequences, only TCR cDNA sequences supported by at least two reads were retained. Downstream repertoire analysis used the tcR package, and clonotypes were matched across fractions by CDR3 nucleotide sequence plus V segment. Antigen specificity was annotated against VDJdb with VDJmatch, allowing one amino acid substitution in CDR3.

The sequenced sample was PBMCs. This clonotype originated in a woman under 30 in good health. Recombination connected TRBV12-3 or TRBV12-4 to TRBJ2-4; TRBD1 matches 8 bases in the middle. The CDR3 protein sequence reads: CASSLDRADIQYF. The DNA sequence follows: TGTGCCAGCAGTCTGGACAGGGCTGACATTCAGTACTTC.